The 21 T cell receptor beta chains reported below all come from one sample, sequenced in a study of cytomegalovirus exposure and HLA in healthy donors. A multiplex PCR was run with 60 Vbeta primers and 13 Jbeta primers. The method was immunoSEQ multiplex PCR; TCRdb's version includes in-frame clones alone and lacks a portion of them. The sample lists roughly 170,000 clones; over 65% were seen once. The material sequenced was PBMCs. The receptors were sampled from a woman younger than 45 in good health and CMV-seropositive.

This chain uses TRBV30 with TRBJ2-7, with a weak D call TRBD1 (6 bases). The CDR3 runs 12 residues. CDR1 GTSNPN and CDR2 SVGIG come from the germline V gene (reference sequence). V was clipped by 3 bases and J by 0 bases, with 6 bases between them. The CDR3, as DNA: TGTGCCTGGAGGGACAGCTCCTACGAGCAGTACTTC. This sequence encodes CAWRDSSYEQYF.

The chain joins TRBV10-3 to TRBJ2-7; 9 nucleotides line up with TRBD1. The CDR3 covers 14 residues. The V gene end was trimmed by 10 bases and the J gene end by 4 bases; junction bases not matched to a gene: 11. Germline V gives CDR1 ENHRY, CDR2 SYGVKD. The chain's CDR3 is CATRPGQGSYEQYF. In DNA form, the CDR3 reads TGTGCCACAAGACCGGGACAGGGCTCATACGAGCAGTACTTC.

The chain employs TRBV5-6 and TRBJ2-7; tentative D call: TRBD2 (6 bases). V was pared by 4 bases and J by 0 bases, with 14 bases between. Per germline, CDR1 SGHDT and CDR2 YYEEEE. The CDR3 consists of 15 residues. CDR3 nucleotides: TGTGCCAGCAGCAAGAAGGGACTGGCCTCCTACGAGCAGTACTTC. This gives the protein CASSKKGLASYEQYF. The full variable domain, in which reference TRBV5-6 and TRBJ2-7 provide the parts outside the CDR3, is DAGVTQSPTHLIKTRGQQVTLRCSPKSGHDTVSWYQQALGQGPQFIFQYYEEEERQRGNFPDRFSGHQFPNYSSELNVNALLLGDSALYLCASSKKGLASYEQYFGPGTRLTVT.

The chain couples TRBV6-5 to TRBJ1-2; TRBD1 might be the D (6 bases). Germline CDR1 MNHEY, CDR2 SVGAGI. The CDR3 consists of 15 residues. V was trimmed by 5 bases and J by 1 base, leaving 14 bases between them. The CDR3 DNA sequence: TGTGCCAGCAGTCGATCCCGGACAGATAACTATGGCTACACCTTC. Protein product: CASSRSRTDNYGYTF.

The rearrangement links TRBV19 to TRBJ2-2, with 10 bases lining up with TRBD2. The CDR3 has 14 amino acids. Unmatched junction bases numbered 5, after V lost 8 bases and J lost 5 bases. Germline V gives CDR1 LNHDA, CDR2 SQIVND (reference sequence). Here the CDR3 reads CASRGLAVTGELFF. The CDR3, as DNA: TGTGCCAGTCGAGGACTAGCGGTAACCGGGGAGCTGTTTTTT.

This chain connects TRBV27 to TRBJ1-3; 9 bases are a match to TRBD1. The germline CDR1 and CDR2 sequences are MNHEY and SMNVEV (reference sequence). The CDR3 has 15 residues. J gave up 4 bases and V 5 bases, and 6 bases lay outside the gene matches. In DNA, the CDR3 is TGTGCCAGCAGTGCAGACAGGGGGGTCGGAAACACCATATATTTT. Its protein product is CASSADRGVGNTIYF.

V and J are TRBV7-3 and TRBJ2-3; D not certain. Germline V gives CDR1 SGHTA, CDR2 FQGTGA. Between the trimmed V and J ends, which lost 4 bases and 6 bases, there was a span of 14 bases. CDR3 length equals 14 residues. In DNA form, the CDR3 reads TGTGCCAGCAGCTCGCGTTTAGCCGGGGATACGCAGTATTTT. It yields the protein CASSSRLAGDTQYF.

The sample holds a few counts of this clone. The chain carries TRBV28 and TRBJ2-6, with D possibly matching TRBD2 (7 bases). Looked up from germline, CDR1 is MDHEN and CDR2 is SYDVKM. Trimming stripped 3 bases from V and 2 bases from J, with 11 bases between. The CDR3 is 16 residues long. The CDR3 here is CASSLVGGPGANVLTF. CDR3 sequence (DNA): TGTGCCAGCAGTTTGGTGGGGGGGCCTGGGGCCAACGTCCTGACTTTC.

Only a few counts were recorded for this clone. The rearrangement uses TRBV4-2 and TRBJ2-1, with 14 bases fitting TRBD2. In germline, CDR1 is LGHNA, CDR2 YNFKEQ. The CDR3 runs to 18 residues. Trimming removed 1 base from V and 6 bases from J; junction bases left unmatched: 8. The DNA of the CDR3 is TGTGCCAGCAGCCAAGGGGGTCGGGGACTAGCGGGAGTCAATGAGCAGTTCTTC. Amino acid sequence: CASSQGGRGLAGVNEQFF.

The rearrangement uses TRBV2 and TRBJ1-2, with D possibly matching TRBD1 (5 bases). The CDR3 runs to 15 residues. Looked up from germline, CDR1 is SNHLY and CDR2 is FYNNEI. Trimming cost V 0 bases and J 7 bases, with 15 bases left between them. The CDR3 here is CASSEALGGVGGYTF. The CDR3 DNA is TGTGCCAGCAGTGAAGCGCTGGGGGGGGTTGGTGGCTACACCTTC.

The chain links TRBV18 to TRBJ2-5; the match to TRBD2 covers 9 bases. The CDR3 contains 14 residues. V lost 3 bases, J lost 5 bases, and 4 bases stayed unmatched. Germline V CDR1 and CDR2: KGHSH, LQKENI. As DNA, the CDR3 is TGTGCCAGCTCACCCGGGACTAGCCCTGAGACCCAGTACTTC. As protein: CASSPGTSPETQYF. Using reference TRBV18 and TRBJ2-5 for the parts outside the CDR3, the full variable domain is NAGVMQNPRHLVRRRGQEARLRCSPMKGHSHVYWYRQLPEEGLKFMVYLQKENIIDESGMPKERFSAEFPKEGPSILRIQQVVRGDSAAYFCASSPGTSPETQYFGPGTRLLVL.

This rearrangement joins TRBV27 to TRBJ1-1; a possible D gene is TRBD1 (6 bases). The germline gives CDR1 MNHEY, CDR2 SMNVEV (reference sequence). The CDR3 is 14 residues long. V lost 2 bases and J 3 bases, leaving 10 bases between the germline ends. The CDR3 spells CASSLQDSYTEAFF. CDR3 DNA: TGTGCCAGCAGTTTACAGGACAGCTACACTGAAGCTTTCTTT.

The chain has TRBV6-5 and TRBJ1-3; 9 nucleotides align to TRBD1. The junction had 1 base not matched to a gene; V was cut back by 2 bases and J by 2 bases. The CDR3 loop spans 15 amino acids. Germline V lookup: CDR1 MNHEY, CDR2 SVGAGI. The CDR3 is CASSYRTGAGNTIYF. The CDR3 DNA is TGTGCCAGCAGTTACCGGACAGGGGCTGGAAACACCATATATTTT.

J is TRBJ2-5 and V is TRBV29-1; D gene uncertain. The germline V and J ends were trimmed by 3 bases and 2 bases, with 10 bases remaining between them. The CDR3 runs to 13 residues. The germline V gene encodes CDR1 SQVTM and CDR2 ANQGSEA. CDR3 protein: CSVDQSYQETQYF. The CDR3, as DNA: TGCAGCGTTGATCAAAGCTATCAAGAGACCCAGTACTTC.

This clone was found once. The chain carries TRBV30 and TRBJ1-2; D is uncertain. The germline gives CDR1 GTSNPN, CDR2 SVGIG (reference sequence). The CDR3 spans 11 residues. Trimming left V 3 bases short and J 9 bases short, with 11 bases between. The CDR3 DNA follows: TGTGCCTGGAGCCCTACCGAGCGCTACACCTTC. Its translation: CAWSPTERYTF.

The V and J genes are TRBV6-6 and TRBJ2-2; 10 nucleotides agree with TRBD2. Trimming cost V 2 bases and J 7 bases; bases outside gene matches: 7. CDR3 length: 16 residues. Germline CDR1 is MNHNY and CDR2 is SVGAGI (reference sequence). This CDR3 is CASSYPSGSIGGELFF. Written as DNA, the CDR3 is TGTGCCAGCAGTTACCCTAGCGGGAGTATTGGCGGGGAGCTGTTTTTT.

The V gene is TRBV6-5, the J gene TRBJ1-3; a weak D match, TRBD1 (6 bases). The V gene's germline CDR1 is MNHEY and CDR2 SVGAGI. V lost 4 bases to trimming and J lost 2 bases, with 15 bases between them. This CDR3 has 16 amino acids. CDR3 protein: CASSSNRAAAGNTIYF. Written as DNA, the CDR3 is TGTGCCAGCAGTTCGAACAGGGCGGCGGCTGGAAACACCATATATTTT.

The gene calls are TRBV2 and TRBJ2-7, with a tentative D call TRBD1 (7 bases). Germline V gene lookup returns CDR1 SNHLY and CDR2 FYNNEI. V dropped 8 bases and J dropped 2 bases, with 19 bases sitting between them. The CDR3 sequence is 15 residues long. CDR3 in amino acids: CASVEGQMKAYEQYF. The CDR3 DNA sequence: TGTGCCAGCGTGGAGGGACAGATGAAGGCCTACGAGCAGTACTTC.

The rearrangement links TRBV5-4 to TRBJ2-7, with D perhaps TRBD1 (5 bases). The CDR3 totals 15 residues. Trimming left V 3 bases short and J 0 bases short, with 13 bases between. Germline CDR1 and CDR2: SGHNT and YYREEE (reference sequence). This CDR3 is CASSYDTGSSYEQYF. DNA of the CDR3: TGTGCCAGCAGCTACGACACAGGATCCTCCTACGAGCAGTACTTC.

The chain has TRBV28 and TRBJ1-5; D possibly corresponds to TRBD1 (6 bases). Trimming pared 5 bases from V and 14 bases from J, leaving 19 bases between. Germline loops: CDR1 MDHEN, CDR2 SYDVKM. This CDR3 contains 13 residues. This CDR3 is CASSLRGPFDKHF. The CDR3 DNA sequence: TGTGCCAGCAGTCTCAGGGGACCTTTTGATAAGCATTTT.

The CDR3 is CASRETQGKRTIYF. The CDR3 DNA is TGTGCCAGCCGAGAAACACAGGGGAAGAGGACCATATATTTT. The chain recombines TRBV28 with TRBJ1-3; 7 bases line up with TRBD1. The CDR3 runs 14 residues. After removal of 8 bases from V and 10 bases from J, the junction contained 14 bases not matched to a gene. Per the germline V gene, CDR1 is MDHEN and CDR2 is SYDVKM.